This T cell receptor (beta chain) originates from a study of T cells in Graves' hyperthyroidism and ophthalmopathy. Study conclusions and caveats: Most thyroid-expanded clonotypes above 0.001 were also found in blood.

Amplified TCR beta CDR3 regions came from RNA transcripts. Initially, a first-round RT-PCR of the TCR CDR3 employed the HTBI primer set. TCRdb used MiXCR to reprocess the multiplex PCR reads, holding one entry per CDR3 protein. Of about 200,000 distinct CDR3 sequences in the sample, 15% to 20% are singletons; the top ten hold roughly 50%. Details on this clonotype: Antigen specificity is unknown.

The CDR3 is made up of 14 amino acids. Trimming at V came to 2 bases and at J to 5 bases, leaving 3 bases not matched to a gene. Germline CDR1 SGDLS, CDR2 YYNGEE. The chain links TRBV9 to TRBJ2-2; TRBD2 matches 7 bases. Source material: blood. The source is a man in his fifties with Graves' hyperthyroidism. The CDR3 region is CASSVTRETGELFF. The DNA for the CDR3 is TGTGCCAGCAGCGTGACGCGGGAGACCGGGGAGCTGTTTTTT.